Below, 20 T cell receptor beta chains from the same sample are listed, as sequenced in a study of T cells in Graves' hyperthyroidism and ophthalmopathy. RNA transcripts were the template for amplifying TCR beta CDR3 regions. The HTBI primer set drove a first-round RT-PCR of the TCR CDR3. TCRdb re-called the multiplex PCR reads with MiXCR, one entry per CDR3 protein. The table lists about 250,000 distinct CDR3 sequences, around 26% of them singletons. Input material: blood. These receptors came from a woman in her thirties or forties with Graves' ophthalmopathy.

The rearrangement joins TRBV2 to TRBJ2-2, with D unresolved. The CDR3 is 15 amino acids. Germline V gene lookup returns CDR1 SNHLY and CDR2 FYNNEI. Trimming stripped 1 base from V and 3 bases from J, with 9 bases between. CDR3 nucleotide sequence: TGTGCCAGCAGTGAAGGGCGTATCGACACCGGGGAGCTGTTTTTT. Translated, it gives CASSEGRIDTGELFF.

This clonotype was observed at least ten times. The rearrangement uses TRBV6-1 and TRBJ1-2, with D perhaps matching TRBD1 (5 bases). V was trimmed by 1 base and J by 8 bases, leaving 14 bases between them. CDR1 and CDR2 from the germline V gene are MNHNS and SASEGT. The CDR3 length is 14 residues. The CDR3 reads CASSEDRGARGYTF. The DNA of the CDR3 is TGTGCCAGCAGTGAAGATCGCGGGGCTAGGGGCTACACCTTC.

This clonotype showed up many times. CDR3 coding DNA: TGTGCCACCAGCACTGAACTAGCGGGTTCCTACGAGCAGTACTTC. Its translation: CATSTELAGSYEQYF. The chain combines TRBV15 with TRBJ2-7, with 9 nucleotides matching TRBD2. J gave up 1 base and V 4 bases, and 5 bases lay outside the gene matches. The CDR3 is made up of 15 amino acids. CDR1 and CDR2 (germline): LNHNV, YYDKDF (reference sequence).

Ten or more counts support this clonotype. The chain uses TRBV28 and TRBJ2-5, with 10 bases aligning to TRBD1. CDR1 MDHEN and CDR2 SYDVKM come from the germline V gene. With 3 bases clipped from V and 5 bases from J, the junction kept 6 bases outside the gene matches. This CDR3 comprises 15 residues. CDR3 DNA: TGTGCCAGCAGTTTTGGGACAGGGGATATGGAGACCCAGTACTTC. Amino acid sequence: CASSFGTGDMETQYF.

Many counts were recorded for this clonotype. This chain uses TRBV5-1 with TRBJ2-7, with unresolved D. V lost 0 bases and J 0 bases, leaving 13 bases between the germline ends. There are 16 residues in the CDR3. CDR1 is SGHRS, CDR2 YFSETQ, per germline. The CDR3 sequence: CASSLGVSKSSYEQYF. As DNA, the CDR3 is TGCGCCAGCAGCTTGGGAGTCAGTAAGAGCTCCTACGAGCAGTACTTC.

This clonotype was recorded many times. V and J are TRBV20-1 and TRBJ2-6, with 7 nucleotides matching TRBD1. After removal of 2 bases from V and 0 bases from J, the junction contained 10 bases not matched to a gene. The CDR3 is 18 residues long. Germline lookup yields CDR1 DFQATT and CDR2 SNEGSKA (reference sequence). The DNA for the CDR3 is TGCAGTGCTAGACTACCGGGACAGTCATTCTCTGGGGCCAACGTCCTGACTTTC. It translates to CSARLPGQSFSGANVLTF.

This clonotype came up a few times. This may arise from a read error, as a much more abundant clone is one base away. The V gene is TRBV4-1, the J gene TRBJ2-7, with D maybe TRBD1 (5 bases). The V gene's germline CDR1 is MGHRA and CDR2 YSYEKL. This CDR3 has 12 amino acids. CDR3 DNA sequence: TGCGCCAGCAGCCAAGGTACAGGCGAGCAGCACTTC. Its protein is CASSQGTGEQHF.

In its sample, this clonotype was seen many times. The V and J genes are TRBV20-1 and TRBJ2-7, with D perhaps TRBD2 (6 bases). In germline, CDR1 is DFQATT, CDR2 SNEGSKA (reference sequence). Trimming pared 1 base from V and 4 bases from J, leaving 8 bases between. The CDR3 sequence is 12 residues long. CDR3 in amino acids: CSARGEAYEQYF. CDR3 DNA: TGCAGTGCTAGAGGGGAGGCTTACGAGCAGTACTTC.

The table lists this clonotype with many counts. This may stem from a read error, because a much larger clone lies one nucleotide away. The rearrangement links TRBV6-4 to TRBJ2-4; 7 bases map to TRBD2. The CDR3 runs 13 residues. The germline V gene encodes CDR1 MRHNA and CDR2 SNTAGT. The CDR3 DNA follows: TGTGCCACTACAATAGCGGGCAAAGACATTCAGTACTTC. Its translation: CATTIAGKDIQYF.

This clonotype showed up many times. V and J are TRBV5-1 and TRBJ2-7; TRBD1 matches 9 bases. Losses at the gene ends were 4 bases for V and 5 bases for J; bases not matched to a gene: 7. The germline gives CDR1 SGHRS, CDR2 YFSETQ. This CDR3 spans 14 amino acids. The CDR3 DNA is TGCGCCAGCAGCCCGGACAGGGGAATCGACGAGCAGTACTTC. Its translation is CASSPDRGIDEQYF.

This clonotype appeared many times. The CDR3 sequence: CSANPGTSASYEQYF. CDR3 bases: TGCAGTGCTAACCCCGGGACTAGCGCCTCCTACGAGCAGTACTTC. This sequence joins TRBV20-1 and TRBJ2-7; 10 nucleotides match TRBD2. The germline V gene encodes CDR1 DFQATT and CDR2 SNEGSKA (reference sequence). The CDR3 consists of 15 residues. Trimming at V came to 4 bases and at J to 0 bases, leaving 6 bases not matched to a gene.

V usage is TRBV27 and J usage is TRBJ1-3; no reliable D call. V was shortened by 6 bases and J by 4 bases, with 13 bases between the two germline ends. The V gene's germline CDR1 is MNHEY and CDR2 SMNVEV (reference sequence). This CDR3 has 14 amino acids. The CDR3 DNA is TGTGCCAGCAGAGGGAAATCCATAGGAAACACCATATATTTT. It encodes CASRGKSIGNTIYF.

The sample holds many counts of this clonotype. This chain links TRBV28 with TRBJ1-2; TRBD1 agrees at 9 bases. The germline V gene has CDR1 MDHEN and CDR2 SYDVKM. The CDR3 runs 15 residues. The junction had 11 bases not matched to a gene; V was cut back by 5 bases and J by 7 bases. CDR3 protein: CASSKPGTGTPGYTF. The CDR3 DNA reads as TGTGCCAGCAGTAAACCCGGGACAGGGACTCCTGGCTACACCTTC.

This clonotype occurred many times. This chain connects TRBV20-1 to TRBJ2-7; a weak D match, TRBD2 (6 bases). The germline V gene has CDR1 DFQATT and CDR2 SNEGSKA (reference sequence). V lost 3 bases, J lost 3 bases, and 12 bases lay in between. This CDR3 is 13 amino acids long. CDR3 amino acids: CSARGLTFYEQYF. The CDR3 DNA reads TGCAGTGCTAGGGGACTCACCTTCTACGAGCAGTACTTC.

In this sample, this clonotype turned up many times. The chain joins TRBV28 to TRBJ1-5; 11 nucleotides agree with TRBD1. Germline CDR1 reads MDHEN; CDR2 reads SYDVKM. Trimming at V came to 3 bases and at J to 7 bases, leaving 8 bases not matched to a gene. The CDR3 runs 16 residues. In DNA, the CDR3 is TGTGCCAGCAGTTTTCGGGTCGGGACAGGGGGACAGCCCCAGCATTTT. Its protein is CASSFRVGTGGQPQHF.

The V and J genes are TRBV28 and TRBJ1-5; TRBD1 matches at 9 bases. From germline, CDR1 is MDHEN and CDR2 SYDVKM. After removal of 4 bases from V and 4 bases from J, the junction contained 5 bases not matched to a gene. This CDR3 has 15 residues. CDR3 bases: TGTGCCAGCAGTTCGCCGGGACAGGGTAATCAGCCCCAGCATTTT. This translates into CASSSPGQGNQPQHF.

The table lists this clonotype with many counts. The chain combines TRBV6-1 with TRBJ2-7; 10 nucleotides line up with TRBD2. V shed 5 bases, J shed 7 bases, and the junction held 8 bases outside the gene matches. The germline V gene encodes CDR1 MNHNS and CDR2 SASEGT. The CDR3 contains 14 residues. CDR3 DNA: TGTGCCAGCAGTACGACTAGCGGGTGGGGAGAGCAGTACTTC. Translation gives CASSTTSGWGEQYF.

Ten or more counts support this clonotype. This chain joins TRBV19 and TRBJ2-7, with TRBD1 identical over 8 bases. The ends lost 3 bases at V and 5 bases at J; junction bases unmatched: 3. Germline V gene data show CDR1 as LNHDA and CDR2 as SQIVND (reference sequence). This CDR3 is built from 13 residues. The CDR3 here is CASSIGTGNEQYF. CDR3 in DNA: TGTGCCAGTAGTATCGGGACAGGCAACGAGCAGTACTTC. Filled out from reference TRBV19 and TRBJ2-7, the complete variable domain reads DGGITQSPKYLFRKEGQNVTLSCEQNLNHDAMYWYRQDPGQGLRLIYYSQIVNDFQKGDIAEGYSVSREKKESFPLTVTSAQKNPTAFYLCASSIGTGNEQYFGPGTRLTVT.

This clonotype occurred a few times. A read error may account for a junction end that differs from germline. V gene TRBV11-1 combines with J gene TRBJ1-5; TRBD1 matches 9 bases. This CDR3 has 17 amino acids. Germline lookup yields CDR1 SGHAT and CDR2 FQDESV (reference sequence). The DNA of the CDR3 is TGTGCCGGCAGCTTAGTGCTCGGACAGGGGAGAAGTCAGCCCCAGCATTTT. Protein product: CAGSLVLGQGRSQPQHF.

The genes are TRBV6-1 and TRBJ1-3, with TRBD1 matching over 9 bases. The CDR3 has 16 amino acids. From germline, CDR1 is MNHNS and CDR2 SASEGT. V shed 7 bases, J shed 2 bases, and the junction held 9 bases outside the gene matches. The CDR3 loop is CASIPYGTGTGNTIYF. CDR3 nucleotides: TGTGCCAGCATTCCTTACGGGACAGGGACTGGAAACACCATATATTTT.